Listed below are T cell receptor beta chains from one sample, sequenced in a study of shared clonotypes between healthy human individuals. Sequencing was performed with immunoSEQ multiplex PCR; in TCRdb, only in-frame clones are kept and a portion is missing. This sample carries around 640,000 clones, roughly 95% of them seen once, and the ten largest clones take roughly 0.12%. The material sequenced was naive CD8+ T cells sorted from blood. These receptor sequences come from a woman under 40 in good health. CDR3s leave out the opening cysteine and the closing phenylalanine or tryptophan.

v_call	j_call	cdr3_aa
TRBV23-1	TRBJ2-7	ASSQGGGQETYEQY
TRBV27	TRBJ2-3	ASSFIGTLIYTQY
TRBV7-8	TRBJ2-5	ASSLGVATQETQY
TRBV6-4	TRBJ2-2	ASSDSGTGELF
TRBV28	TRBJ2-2	ASSSSGTTIGELF
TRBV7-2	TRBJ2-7	ASSFDSEYLAYEQY
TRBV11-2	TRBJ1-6	ASSRKPAPGWTLH
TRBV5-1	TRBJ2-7	ASSLAPDSYEQY
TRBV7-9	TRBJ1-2	ASSSGTGSKYGYT
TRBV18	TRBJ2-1	ASSPPSFDEQF
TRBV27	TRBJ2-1	ASSLLLTRGDNEQF
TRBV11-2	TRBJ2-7	ASSTRTTSYEQY
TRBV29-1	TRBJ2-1	SDDGGSYNEQF
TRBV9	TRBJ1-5	ASSVGGGNQPQH